The TCR beta chain under discussion was sequenced for a study of shared clonotypes between healthy human individuals. About the study: Every donor yielded three CD4 naive, three CD4 memory, two CD8 naive and one CD8 memory plate.

This CDR3 has 14 residues. V lost 5 bases to trimming and J lost 8 bases, with 15 bases between them. The germline CDR1 and CDR2 sequences are MNHEY and SMNVEV (reference sequence). Original processing notes: Junction-only sequences without quality scores were provided by ImmunoSEQ, so filtering was different. Assay: immunoSEQ multiplex PCR; the TCRdb copy retains only in-frame clones and omits some. For V, J and clone size, that table is used; D and trimming come from the DNA. This table has about 690,000 clones, about 90% appearing once. There were only Caucasian adults among the donors, and all lived in Nashville, Tennessee.

The sequenced sample was memory CD8+ T cells from PBMCs. Subset: CD45RO+ cells pooled with CCR7-negative TemRA cells. This chain joins TRBV27 and TRBJ2-2, with D possibly matching TRBD2 (5 bases). The TCR originated in a man aged 18-30 years in good health. Some clones in this sample may be carry-over from other donors' samples. The CDR3 sequence is CASSILSGGGELFF. The CDR3 nucleotides read TGTGCCAGCAGTATCCTATCTGGAGGAGGGGAGCTGTTTTTT.